A selection of T cell receptor beta chains follows, all from one sample in a study of T cell responses to AZD1222 COVID-19 vaccine. Assay used: immunoSEQ multiplex PCR; TCRdb lists only in-frame clones, some missing. The table has more than 85,000 clones, 80% to 90% seen once. Specimen: peripheral blood, collected on day 0 of AZD1222 vaccination. These receptors were collected from an adult in good health. Both conserved end residues are part of each CDR3. Fields, in order: D gene, J gene, V gene, CDR3 protein. A D gene is named only where the DNA matches it firmly.

.	TRBJ1-5	TRBV18	CASSLGTASNQPQHF
.	TRBJ2-7	TRBV28	CASTHGQDSYEQYF
.	TRBJ1-5	TRBV27	CASSLRGGQPQHF
.	TRBJ2-5	TRBV19	CASSIESRSYF
.	TRBJ2-5	TRBV19	CASSMGRTVQETQYF
.	TRBJ2-7	TRBV30	CAWDPRTTHEQYF
.	TRBJ2-5	TRBV7-2	CASSLAGTFQETQYF
TRBD1	TRBJ2-1	TRBV7-9	CASSLTGTAYNEQFF
TRBD1	TRBJ1-5	TRBV28	CASSPRVGGKDQPQHF
.	TRBJ1-1	TRBV19	CASSIIGRAEAFF
.	TRBJ2-3	TRBV4-1	CASSQDWPRTDTQYF
TRBD1	TRBJ1-5	TRBV18	CASSPRNRGNQPQHF
.	TRBJ2-1	TRBV20-1	CSASLRGSYNEQFF
TRBD2	TRBJ2-1	TRBV7-8	CASSPGAGGGYNEQFF
TRBD1	TRBJ1-6	TRBV6-5	CASRGTGRDSPLHF
TRBD1	TRBJ1-2	TRBV27	CATLTGTGGSYGYTF
TRBD2	TRBJ2-5	TRBV6-2/TRBV6-3	CASSLREMGKETQYF
TRBD1	TRBJ1-1	TRBV11-2	CASSSFRDRENTEAFF
.	TRBJ2-3	TRBV19	CATIKGGSTDTQYF
.	TRBJ2-2	TRBV28	CASTTTGELFF
TRBD2	TRBJ2-7	TRBV3-1/TRBV3-2	CASSNYPGLATASYEQYF
.	TRBJ1-4	TRBV11-2	CASSTRQYEKLFF
.	TRBJ1-2	TRBV19	CASRQYYGYTF
.	TRBJ2-7	TRBV4-3	CASSQMGGSRVYEQYF
TRBD1	TRBJ1-2	TRBV28	CASSSLGTGAGGYTF
TRBD1	TRBJ1-5	TRBV7-2	CASSSRQGQPQHF
TRBD1	TRBJ1-5	TRBV5-1	CASSLTGTGKQPQHF
TRBD1	TRBJ2-3	TRBV9	CASSPRGRGGTDTQYF
.	TRBJ1-5	TRBV7-2	CASSPAGDSNQPQHF
.	TRBJ2-5	TRBV12-3/TRBV12-4	CASSSPVQETQYF
TRBD1	TRBJ2-7	TRBV28	CASSLETGGFPYEQYF
.	TRBJ1-2	TRBV5-8	CASSPLRGADYGYTF
.	TRBJ2-7	TRBV30	CAWMGPLAYEQYF
TRBD1	TRBJ1-2	TRBV28	CASSPRGEGAGGYTF
.	TRBJ2-2	TRBV3-1/TRBV3-2	CATTTYTGELFF
.	TRBJ2-5	TRBV12-5	CASGFSVVETQYF
.	TRBJ2-7	TRBV28	CASSLRRGGSYEQYF
.	TRBJ2-2	TRBV7-3	CASSLRGLGGQRNTGELFF
.	TRBJ1-2	TRBV6-5	CASSSGGIHGYTF
.	TRBJ2-1	TRBV4-1	CASSSRVAEQFF
TRBD1	TRBJ1-4	TRBV7-8	CASSPRGPGEKLFF
.	TRBJ1-5	TRBV19	CASISDTNSNQPQHF
.	TRBJ1-4	TRBV7-8	CASSLGGLGEKLFF
.	TRBJ1-4	TRBV6-5	CASTMDLGEKLFF
TRBD1	TRBJ1-2	TRBV6-5	CASSYSEGARSYGYTF
TRBD2	TRBJ2-3	TRBV7-3	CASSHGTTSSTDTQYF
.	TRBJ1-2	TRBV6-5	CASSYGDTNGYTF
TRBD1	TRBJ1-2	TRBV7-6	CASSPTGTGGGYTF
TRBD2	TRBJ2-3	TRBV6-5	CASTSGGFVDTQYF
.	TRBJ1-5	TRBV12-5	CASGLPNQPQHF
TRBD1	TRBJ1-5	TRBV5-8	CASSAGQGVVSNQPQHF
TRBD1	TRBJ1-1	TRBV7-8	CASSLTRGRTEAFF
TRBD2	TRBJ2-5	TRBV2	CASSELAGDYQETQYF
TRBD2	TRBJ2-1	TRBV5-4	CASSSGLAGFESYNEQFF
.	TRBJ2-7	TRBV5-4	CASSGLDSEQYF
.	TRBJ1-3	TRBV30	CASRDPTSGNTIYF
.	TRBJ1-5	TRBV19	CASNPEGNSNQPQHF
.	TRBJ2-3	TRBV4-1	CASSQDGRDSPDTQYF